These 20 T cell receptor beta chains were all obtained from the same sample, sequenced in a study of blood T cell repertoires in COVID-19. TCRdb's copy holds only in-frame clones and misses some; the assay was immunoSEQ multiplex PCR. This table has 100,000 to 150,000 clones, 80% appearing once. Sequencing was performed on peripheral blood. The receptors here all came from a human donor in a cohort sampled during active COVID-19.

This clone has only one observation. J is TRBJ2-3 and V is TRBV27; 8 bases match TRBD1. The CDR3 is 14 amino acids. Germline CDR1 and CDR2: MNHEY and SMNVEV (reference sequence). V lost 0 bases, J lost 5 bases, and 1 base stayed unmatched. DNA of the CDR3: TGTGCCAGCAGTTTATCCAGGGGGCAAGATACGCAGTATTTT. It yields the protein CASSLSRGQDTQYF.

The rearrangement uses TRBV7-9 and TRBJ1-2; possibly TRBD1 for D (6 bases). This CDR3 is 13 amino acids long. The ends were cut back, 4 bases at V and 3 bases at J, with 9 bases in the middle. In germline, CDR1 is SEHNR, CDR2 FQNEAQ (reference sequence). In DNA form, the CDR3 reads TGTGCCAGCAGCTCCAGGACAGACTATGGCTACACCTTC. It specifies CASSSRTDYGYTF.

The V and J genes are TRBV6-1 and TRBJ1-5; maybe TRBD1 (5 bases). CDR1 is MNHNS and CDR2 is SASEGT in the germline V gene. With 0 bases removed from V and 4 bases from J, the gap between germline ends came to 7 bases. CDR3 length: 14 amino acids. The CDR3 loop reads CASSEAPGNQPQHF. The CDR3 coding sequence is TGTGCCAGCAGTGAAGCGCCAGGGAATCAGCCCCAGCATTTT.

V usage is TRBV28 and J usage is TRBJ1-1; TRBD1 matches at 10 bases. V shed 6 bases, J shed 4 bases, and the junction held 5 bases outside the gene matches. The length of the CDR3 is 14 residues. CDR1 is MDHEN and CDR2 is SYDVKM in the germline V gene. The CDR3 DNA is TGTGCCAGCAGAAGACAGGGGGCAATCACTGAAGCTTTCTTT. It translates to CASRRQGAITEAFF.

The rearrangement uses TRBV7-3 and TRBJ2-5; TRBD2 might be the D (6 bases). Trimming removed 2 bases at V and 7 bases at J, with 11 bases between. Germline values: CDR1 SGHTA, CDR2 FQGTGA. The CDR3 has 13 amino acids. CDR3 protein: CASSLVYGGTQYF. The CDR3 bases are TGTGCCAGCAGCTTAGTTTACGGGGGGACCCAGTACTTC. The full variable domain, its missing parts supplied by reference TRBV7-3 and TRBJ2-5, is GAGVSQTPSNKVTEKGKYVELRCDPISGHTALYWYRQSLGQGPEFLIYFQGTGAADDSGLPNDRFFAVRPEGSVSTLKIQRTERGDSAVYLCASSLVYGGTQYFGPGTRLLVL.

The chain employs TRBV14 and TRBJ2-7; the D gene is possibly TRBD2 (5 bases). The CDR3 sequence is 13 residues long. V lost 3 bases, J lost 2 bases, and 8 bases lay in between. Germline lookup yields CDR1 SGHDN and CDR2 FVKESK. The CDR3 here is CASSQVGTYEQYF. CDR3 DNA sequence: TGTGCCAGCAGCCAGGTCGGGACCTACGAGCAGTACTTC. Full variable domain (remainder filled in from reference TRBV14 and TRBJ2-7): EAGVTQFPSHSVIEKGQTVTLRCDPISGHDNLYWYRRVMGKEIKFLLHFVKESKQDESGMPNNRFLAERTGGTYSTLKVQPAELEDSGVYFCASSQVGTYEQYFGPGTRLTVT.

This clone showed up just once. CDR3 bases: TGCGCCAGCAGCCCAAGCGTTGGGGGCGCTCAATCCTATGGCTACACCTTC. Protein product: CASSPSVGGAQSYGYTF. V and J are TRBV4-3 and TRBJ1-2, with a tentative D call TRBD1 (6 bases). Germline loops: CDR1 LGHNA, CDR2 YSLEER. Trimming took off 4 bases at V and 4 bases at J, with 22 bases between the two ends. The CDR3 length is 17 residues.

The chain couples TRBV6-5 to TRBJ1-1; no clear D. Germline V gives CDR1 MNHEY, CDR2 SVGAGI. Trimming removed 5 bases at V and 6 bases at J, with 19 bases between. This CDR3 comprises 15 residues. The CDR3 region is CASSRASGGGAEAFF. CDR3 bases: TGTGCCAGCAGTCGAGCCTCAGGAGGAGGTGCTGAAGCTTTCTTT.

This clone was detected a few times. This chain joins TRBV6-1 and TRBJ2-7; 8 positions agree with TRBD1. Germline CDR1 is MNHNS and CDR2 is SASEGT. With V trimmed by 2 bases and J by 4 bases, 4 bases remained unmatched. This CDR3 contains 14 residues. The CDR3 sequence is CASSEQGALYEQYF. The DNA for the CDR3 is TGTGCCAGCAGTGAACAGGGGGCGCTTTACGAGCAGTACTTC.

The table lists this clone with a few counts. The chain recombines TRBV19 with TRBJ2-6; TRBD1 might be the D (6 bases). In germline, CDR1 is LNHDA, CDR2 SQIVND (reference sequence). With 5 bases removed from V and 0 bases from J, the gap between germline ends came to 8 bases. The CDR3 sequence is 15 residues long. The CDR3 DNA reads TGTGCCAGTAGTCAGGGGATCTCTGGGGCCAACGTCCTGACTTTC. Residues: CASSQGISGANVLTF.

This clone was seen only once. V gene TRBV28 combines with J gene TRBJ2-3; D is possibly TRBD2 (7 bases). Germline CDR1 is MDHEN and CDR2 is SYDVKM. The V end was cut by 5 bases, the J end by 6 bases, with 30 bases between. This CDR3 comprises 19 residues. The CDR3 loop reads CASSRPRGGSGPFGDTQYF. CDR3 sequence (DNA): TGTGCCAGCAGTCGCCCGAGGGGGGGTAGCGGGCCATTTGGGGATACGCAGTATTTT.

The V and J genes are TRBV19 and TRBJ1-1; D not certain. Germline V CDR1 and CDR2: LNHDA, SQIVND (reference sequence). The V end was cut by 7 bases, the J end by 5 bases, with 23 bases between. The CDR3 length is 16 residues. The CDR3 region has the DNA TGTGCCAGTAACATAGAGGTCGGTAAGGCGGGGACTGAAGCTTTCTTT. Translating it yields CASNIEVGKAGTEAFF.

The V gene is TRBV6-6, the J gene TRBJ2-4; D is undetermined. Trimming removed 6 bases from V and 15 bases from J, with 15 bases in between. Germline CDR1 and CDR2: MNHNY and SVGAGI (reference sequence). The CDR3 is made up of 11 amino acids. CDR3: CASRSGDSAYF. The CDR3 DNA is TGTGCCAGCAGATCCGGAGATTCTGCGTACTTC.

V is TRBV7-9 and J is TRBJ1-6; D perhaps matches TRBD1 (6 bases). Germline CDR1 is SEHNR and CDR2 is FQNEAQ (reference sequence). This CDR3 contains 15 residues. The ends were cut back, 1 base at V and 5 bases at J, with 9 bases in the middle. The CDR3 protein is CASSLGQVDNSPLHF. Written as DNA, the CDR3 is TGTGCCAGCAGCTTAGGACAGGTCGATAATTCACCCCTCCACTTT.

The table lists this clone with a count of one. V and J are TRBV6-5 and TRBJ2-3; 7 bases map to TRBD2. This CDR3 is 15 amino acids long. After removal of 5 bases from V and 5 bases from J, the junction contained 10 bases not matched to a gene. Germline V gives CDR1 MNHEY, CDR2 SVGAGI. The CDR3 protein is CASSSSGGFGDTQYF. CDR3 coding DNA: TGTGCCAGCAGTAGCTCGGGAGGATTCGGAGATACGCAGTATTTT.

The CDR3 here is CASSAGTELHLNEKLFF. The CDR3 DNA reads as TGTGCCAGCAGCGCCGGGACAGAGCTACATCTTAATGAAAAACTGTTTTTT. V usage is TRBV9 and J usage is TRBJ1-4, with 7 bases fitting TRBD1. Germline CDR1 SGDLS, CDR2 YYNGEE. The CDR3 covers 17 residues. Trimming removed 3 bases from V and 4 bases from J; junction bases left unmatched: 12.

The rearrangement uses TRBV18 and TRBJ2-1; 9 bases match TRBD1. The length of the CDR3 is 16 residues. Germline assignment: CDR1 KGHSH and CDR2 LQKENI. The junction had 5 bases not matched to a gene; V was cut back by 2 bases and J by 3 bases. CDR3 sequence (DNA): TGTGCCAGCTCACCAGAGGACAGGGGCTACTACAATGAGCAGTTCTTC. Its translation is CASSPEDRGYYNEQFF.

V usage is TRBV7-9 and J usage is TRBJ2-2, with 8 bases fitting TRBD2. Germline CDR1 SEHNR, CDR2 FQNEAQ (reference sequence). The CDR3 totals 14 residues. Trimming removed 10 bases from V and 5 bases from J; junction bases left unmatched: 9. CDR3 sequence (DNA): TGTGCCAACCAAGCGGGAGCGTGGACCGGGGAGCTGTTTTTT. Translating gives CANQAGAWTGELFF.

V and J are TRBV28 and TRBJ2-7; 7 nucleotides align to TRBD1. With V trimmed by 1 base and J by 0 bases, 3 bases remained unmatched. The CDR3 contains 15 residues. Germline V gives CDR1 MDHEN, CDR2 SYDVKM. CDR3 residues: CASSLSRGFSYEQYF. Written as DNA, the CDR3 is TGTGCCAGCAGTTTATCCAGGGGGTTCTCCTACGAGCAGTACTTC.

The chain has TRBV7-8 and TRBJ1-2; tentatively, D is TRBD1 (5 bases). The V gene lost 1 base and the J gene lost 0 bases, with 9 bases spanning the gap. The germline CDR1 and CDR2 sequences are SGHVS and FQNEAQ. The CDR3 is 15 amino acids. For the CDR3, the DNA is TGTGCCAGCAGCTTAGTACAGGCAGCTAACTATGGCTACACCTTC. It encodes CASSLVQAANYGYTF.